These T cell receptor beta chains were read from a single sample in a study of shared clonotypes between healthy human individuals. TCRdb keeps only in-frame clones here, not all; method: immunoSEQ multiplex PCR. This sample has roughly 2 million clones; less than 95% occur once, and the top ten carry approximately 1.2%. The sequenced material came from naive CD8+ T cells sorted from blood. Receptor source: a man between 18 and 29 years old in good health. Each CDR3 is given with its conserved first and last residue. Each record gives: CDR3 length, D gene, J gene, V gene, CDR3 DNA, CDR3 protein. The D gene is left open where the match is weak.

cdr3_length: 13
d_call: -
j_call: TRBJ2-7
v_call: TRBV7-2
cdr3_nt: TGTGCCAGCAGCTTCGGGAGCTCCTACGAGCAGTACTTC
cdr3_aa: CASSFGSSYEQYF

cdr3_length: 13
d_call: -
j_call: TRBJ2-5
v_call: TRBV7-9
cdr3_nt: TGTGCCAGCAGCCAGGGCAGACAAGAGACCCAGTACTTC
cdr3_aa: CASSQGRQETQYF

cdr3_length: 13
d_call: -
j_call: TRBJ2-7
v_call: TRBV5-4
cdr3_nt: TGTGCCAGCAGCCCAGATCCGGCGAACGAGCAGTACTTC
cdr3_aa: CASSPDPANEQYF

cdr3_length: 14
d_call: TRBD1
j_call: TRBJ2-7
v_call: TRBV29-1
cdr3_nt: TGCAGCGTTATGCTTCTAGGGACAGGATCCGAGCAGTACTTC
cdr3_aa: CSVMLLGTGSEQYF

cdr3_length: 16
d_call: TRBD1
j_call: TRBJ2-7
v_call: TRBV11-2
cdr3_nt: TGTGCCAGCAGCTTAGACCCCGGGACAGGGCTCCACGAGCAGTACTTC
cdr3_aa: CASSLDPGTGLHEQYF

cdr3_length: 15
d_call: -
j_call: TRBJ2-1
v_call: TRBV5-6
cdr3_nt: TGTGCCAGCAGCTTGGAAGACCGACCCTACAATGAGCAGTTCTTC
cdr3_aa: CASSLEDRPYNEQFF

cdr3_length: 13
d_call: -
j_call: TRBJ1-2
v_call: TRBV6-1
cdr3_nt: TGTGCCAGCAGTGAAGCAGGGAACTATGGCTACACCTTC
cdr3_aa: CASSEAGNYGYTF

cdr3_length: 15
d_call: -
j_call: TRBJ1-5
v_call: TRBV7-2
cdr3_nt: TGTGCCAGCAGCTTGATGGTAATGAGCAATCAGCCCCAGCATTTT
cdr3_aa: CASSLMVMSNQPQHF

cdr3_length: 18
d_call: -
j_call: TRBJ2-1
v_call: TRBV27
cdr3_nt: TGTGCCAGCAGCGAACTGGGGGTCAGACAGAGCTCCTACAATGAGCAGTTCTTC
cdr3_aa: CASSELGVRQSSYNEQFF

cdr3_length: 16
d_call: -
j_call: TRBJ2-3
v_call: TRBV6-8
cdr3_nt: TGTGCCAGCAGTTCCCAGGACTATCTTAACACAGATACGCAGTATTTT
cdr3_aa: CASSSQDYLNTDTQYF

cdr3_length: 15
d_call: -
j_call: TRBJ1-2
v_call: TRBV27
cdr3_nt: TGTGCCAGCAGTTTTGGGCAGGGAGGGGGCTATGGCTACACCTTC
cdr3_aa: CASSFGQGGGYGYTF

cdr3_length: 14
d_call: TRBD1
j_call: TRBJ1-1
v_call: TRBV10-3
cdr3_nt: TGTGCCATCAGTCCTTCGGACAGGGTCGCTGAAGCTTTCTTT
cdr3_aa: CAISPSDRVAEAFF

cdr3_length: 15
d_call: -
j_call: TRBJ1-1
v_call: TRBV7-9
cdr3_nt: TGTGCCAGCAGCTTAGCGAGAACGTCGAACACTGAAGCTTTCTTT
cdr3_aa: CASSLARTSNTEAFF

cdr3_length: 16
d_call: TRBD2
j_call: TRBJ2-7
v_call: TRBV4-3
cdr3_nt: TGCGCCAGCAGCCAAGAACTAGCGGGAGTGGGCTACGAGCAGTACTTC
cdr3_aa: CASSQELAGVGYEQYF

cdr3_length: 14
d_call: -
j_call: TRBJ1-1
v_call: TRBV10-1
cdr3_nt: TGCGCCAGCAGTGTCAGCATCGAGGGCGGTGAAGCTTTCTTT
cdr3_aa: CASSVSIEGGEAFF

cdr3_length: 15
d_call: -
j_call: TRBJ2-5
v_call: TRBV4-3
cdr3_nt: TGCGCCAGCAGCCAAGATGCGGGGAGGACAGAGACCCAGTACTTC
cdr3_aa: CASSQDAGRTETQYF

cdr3_length: 14
d_call: -
j_call: TRBJ2-2
v_call: TRBV5-6
cdr3_nt: TGTGCCAGCAGCTTCGGCTACCCAGCCGGGGAGCTGTTTTTT
cdr3_aa: CASSFGYPAGELFF

cdr3_length: 12
d_call: -
j_call: TRBJ1-1
v_call: TRBV28
cdr3_nt: TGTGCCAGCACAGGGTTGAACACTGAAGCTTTCTTT
cdr3_aa: CASTGLNTEAFF

cdr3_length: 17
d_call: -
j_call: TRBJ1-2
v_call: TRBV25-1
cdr3_nt: TGTGCCAGCAGTGAATCTTGGGGAGCACCTTCTCGCTATGGCTACACCTTC
cdr3_aa: CASSESWGAPSRYGYTF

cdr3_length: 17
d_call: TRBD2
j_call: TRBJ2-3
v_call: TRBV5-1
cdr3_nt: TGCGCCAGCAGCTTGGCCCTTGCGGGGGTCAGCACAGATACGCAGTATTTT
cdr3_aa: CASSLALAGVSTDTQYF